This entry concerns a single T cell receptor beta chain. The CDR3 contains 11 residues. V dropped 6 bases and J dropped 9; count of bases not matched to a gene: 4. The V gene's germline CDR1 is DFQATT and CDR2 SNEGSKA (reference sequence). This entry is derived from a study of blood T cell repertoires in COVID-19. Study summary: Samples came from the United States, Italy and Spain, spanning acute and convalescent COVID-19. PBMCs, B-cell-depleted T cells, or T cells were the source of the cDNA or gDNA that made up the material.

Authors' analysis steps: Nucleated cell counts were estimated from reference gene primer amplification. Sequenced by immunoSEQ multiplex PCR; TCRdb stores in-frame clones only, minus some. Clone size and V and J calls were adopted from that table, with D and trimming inferred from the DNA. The sample lists about 150,000 clones; more than 70% were seen once. Material: peripheral blood. The chain has TRBV20-1 and TRBJ1-2; TRBD1 matches at 10 bases. The receptor's source is a woman in her forties or fifties with acute or convalescent COVID-19. The DNA of the CDR3 is TGCAGTGCACCGACAGGGGGCAGCTACACCTTC. Translation: CSAPTGGSYTF.